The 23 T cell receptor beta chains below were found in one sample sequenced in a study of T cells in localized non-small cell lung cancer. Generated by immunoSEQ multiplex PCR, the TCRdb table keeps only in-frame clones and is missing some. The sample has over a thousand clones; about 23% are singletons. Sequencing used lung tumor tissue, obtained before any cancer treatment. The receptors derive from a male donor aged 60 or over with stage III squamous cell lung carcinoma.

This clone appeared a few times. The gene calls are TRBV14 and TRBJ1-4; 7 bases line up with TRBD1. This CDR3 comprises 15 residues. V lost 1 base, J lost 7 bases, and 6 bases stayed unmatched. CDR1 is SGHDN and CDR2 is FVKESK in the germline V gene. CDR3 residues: CASSQGNRGGEKLFF. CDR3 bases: TGTGCCAGCAGCCAAGGGAACAGGGGCGGTGAAAAACTGTTTTTT.

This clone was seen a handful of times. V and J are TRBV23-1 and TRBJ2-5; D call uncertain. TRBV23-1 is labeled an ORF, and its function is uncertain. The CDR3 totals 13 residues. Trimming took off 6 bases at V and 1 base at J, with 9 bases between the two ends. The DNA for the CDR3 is TGCGCCAGCAGCCCAGAGGTCCAAGAGACCCAGTACTTC. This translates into CASSPEVQETQYF.

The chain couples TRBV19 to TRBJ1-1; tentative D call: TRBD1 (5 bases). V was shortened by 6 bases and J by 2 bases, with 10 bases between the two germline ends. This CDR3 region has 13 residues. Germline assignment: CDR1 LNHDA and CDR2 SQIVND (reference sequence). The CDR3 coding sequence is TGTGCCAGTAGGCCCTGGGGCAACACTGAAGCTTTCTTT. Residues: CASRPWGNTEAFF.

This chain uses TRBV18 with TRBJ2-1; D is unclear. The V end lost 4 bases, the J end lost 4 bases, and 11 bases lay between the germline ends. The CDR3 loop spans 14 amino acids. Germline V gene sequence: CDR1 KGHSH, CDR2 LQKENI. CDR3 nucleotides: TGTGCCAGCTCACTATGGACGGAGTACAATGAGCAGTTCTTC. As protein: CASSLWTEYNEQFF. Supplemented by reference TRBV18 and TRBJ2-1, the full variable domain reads NAGVMQNPRHLVRRRGQEARLRCSPMKGHSHVYWYRQLPEEGLKFMVYLQKENIIDESGMPKERFSAEFPKEGPSILRIQQVVRGDSAAYFCASSLWTEYNEQFFGPGTRLTVL.

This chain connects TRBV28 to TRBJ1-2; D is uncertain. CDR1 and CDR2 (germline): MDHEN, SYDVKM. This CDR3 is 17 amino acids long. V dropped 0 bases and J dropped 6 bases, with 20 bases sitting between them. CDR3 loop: CASSLWVHPQPSHGYTF. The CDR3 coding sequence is TGTGCCAGCAGTTTATGGGTCCATCCTCAGCCGAGCCATGGCTACACCTTC.

This CDR3 reads CASSLGLADRANYGYTF. The CDR3 coding sequence is TGTGCCAGCAGCTTGGGATTGGCGGACAGAGCGAACTATGGCTACACCTTC. This rearrangement joins TRBV11-3 to TRBJ1-2; weak D call: TRBD1 (6 bases). The CDR3 loop spans 17 amino acids. The ends were cut back, 3 bases at V and 2 bases at J, with 19 bases in the middle. The germline V gene encodes CDR1 SGHNT and CDR2 YENEEA.

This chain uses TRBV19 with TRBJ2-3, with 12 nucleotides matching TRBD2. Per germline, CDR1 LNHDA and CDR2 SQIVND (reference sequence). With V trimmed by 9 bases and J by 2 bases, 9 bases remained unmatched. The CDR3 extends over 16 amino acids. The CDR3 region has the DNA TGTGCCAGCACCCGGAGACTAGCGGGGGCCACAGATACGCAGTATTTT. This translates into CASTRRLAGATDTQYF.

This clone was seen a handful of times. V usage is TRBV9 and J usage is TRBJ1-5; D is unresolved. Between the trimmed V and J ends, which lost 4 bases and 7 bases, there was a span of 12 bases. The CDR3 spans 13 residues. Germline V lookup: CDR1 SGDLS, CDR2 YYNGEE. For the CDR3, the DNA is TGTGCCAGCAGCTCCTTCGGGAGACAGCCCCAGCATTTT. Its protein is CASSSFGRQPQHF.

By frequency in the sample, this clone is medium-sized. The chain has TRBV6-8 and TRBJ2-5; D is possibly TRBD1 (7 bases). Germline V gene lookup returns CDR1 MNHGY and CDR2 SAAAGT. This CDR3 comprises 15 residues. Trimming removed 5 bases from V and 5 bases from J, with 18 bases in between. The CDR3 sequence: CASSNTAGQLETQYF. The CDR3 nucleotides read TGTGCCAGCAGTAACACGGCGGGACAGCTGGAGACCCAGTACTTC.

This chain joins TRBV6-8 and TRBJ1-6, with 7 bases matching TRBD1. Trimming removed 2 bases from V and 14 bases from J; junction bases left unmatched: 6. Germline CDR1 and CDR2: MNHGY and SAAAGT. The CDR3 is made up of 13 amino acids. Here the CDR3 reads CASSYGGGAALHF. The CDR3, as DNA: TGTGCCAGCAGTTACGGAGGGGGCGCAGCCCTCCACTTT.

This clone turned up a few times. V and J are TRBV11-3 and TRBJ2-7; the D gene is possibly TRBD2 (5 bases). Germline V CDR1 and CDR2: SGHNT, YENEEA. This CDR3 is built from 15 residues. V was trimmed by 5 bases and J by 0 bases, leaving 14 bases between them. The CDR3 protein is CASSQVVGSSYEQYF. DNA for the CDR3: TGTGCCAGCAGCCAAGTGGTGGGGAGCTCCTACGAGCAGTACTTC.

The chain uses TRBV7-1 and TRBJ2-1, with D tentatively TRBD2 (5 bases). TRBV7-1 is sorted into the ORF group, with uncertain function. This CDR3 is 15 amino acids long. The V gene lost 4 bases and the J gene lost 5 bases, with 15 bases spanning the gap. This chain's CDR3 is CASSLMASSNNEQFF. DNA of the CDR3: TGTGCCAGCAGCTTAATGGCTAGCAGCAACAATGAGCAGTTCTTC.

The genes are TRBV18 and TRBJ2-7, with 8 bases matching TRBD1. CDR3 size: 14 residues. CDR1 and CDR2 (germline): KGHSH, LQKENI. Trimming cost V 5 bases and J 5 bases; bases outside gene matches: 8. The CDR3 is CASSSTGATHEQYF. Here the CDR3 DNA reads TGTGCCAGCTCATCGACAGGGGCCACCCACGAGCAGTACTTC.

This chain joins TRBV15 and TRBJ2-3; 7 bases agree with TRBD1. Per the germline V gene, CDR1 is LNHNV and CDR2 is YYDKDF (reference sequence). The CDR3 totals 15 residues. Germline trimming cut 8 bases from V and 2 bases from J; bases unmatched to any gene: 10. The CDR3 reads CATQTTTGNTDTQYF. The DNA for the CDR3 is TGTGCCACCCAAACCACGACAGGGAACACAGATACGCAGTATTTT. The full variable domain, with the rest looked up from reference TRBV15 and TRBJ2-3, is DAMVIQNPRYQVTQFGKPVTLSCSQTLNHNVMYWYQQKSSQAPKLLFHYYDKDFNNEADTPDNFQSRRPNTSFCFLDIRSPGLGDTAMYLCATQTTTGNTDTQYFGPGTRLTVL.

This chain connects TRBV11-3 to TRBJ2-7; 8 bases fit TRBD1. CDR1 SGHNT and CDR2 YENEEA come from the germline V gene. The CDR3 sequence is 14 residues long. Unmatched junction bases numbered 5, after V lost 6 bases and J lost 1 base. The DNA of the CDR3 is TGTGCCAGCAGGATAGGACAGGGTTCCTACGAGCAGTACTTC. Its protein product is CASRIGQGSYEQYF.

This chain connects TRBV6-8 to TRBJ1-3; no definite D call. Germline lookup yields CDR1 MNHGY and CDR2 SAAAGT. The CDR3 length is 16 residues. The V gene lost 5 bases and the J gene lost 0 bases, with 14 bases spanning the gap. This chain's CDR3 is CASSKIPGASGNTIYF. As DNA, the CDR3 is TGTGCCAGCAGTAAAATCCCGGGAGCCTCTGGAAACACCATATATTTT.

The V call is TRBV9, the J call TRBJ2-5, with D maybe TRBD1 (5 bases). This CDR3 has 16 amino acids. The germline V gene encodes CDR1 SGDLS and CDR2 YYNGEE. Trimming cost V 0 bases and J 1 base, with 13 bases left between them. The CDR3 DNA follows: TGTGCCAGCAGCGTAGGGGTGGCGACAGTCCAAGAGACCCAGTACTTC. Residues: CASSVGVATVQETQYF.

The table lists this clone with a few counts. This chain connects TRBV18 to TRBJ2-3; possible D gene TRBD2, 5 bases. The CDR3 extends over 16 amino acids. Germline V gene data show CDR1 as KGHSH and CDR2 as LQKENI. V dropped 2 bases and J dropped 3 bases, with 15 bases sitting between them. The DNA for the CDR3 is TGTGCCAGCTCACCAGGTGTACTAGTGAGTACAGATACGCAGTATTTT. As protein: CASSPGVLVSTDTQYF.

This CDR3 reads CSVREVSNTGELFF. For the CDR3, the DNA is TGCAGCGTCCGGGAAGTCTCGAACACCGGGGAGCTGTTTTTT. This chain connects TRBV29-1 to TRBJ2-2; a weak D match, TRBD2 (5 bases). The germline CDR1 and CDR2 sequences are SQVTM and ANQGSEA. V lost 6 bases to trimming and J lost 0 bases, with 11 bases between them. This CDR3 has 14 residues.

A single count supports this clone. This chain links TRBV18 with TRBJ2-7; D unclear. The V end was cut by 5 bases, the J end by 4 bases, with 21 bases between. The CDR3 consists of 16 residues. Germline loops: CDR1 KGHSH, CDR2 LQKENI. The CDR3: CASSSTQFRAFYEQYF. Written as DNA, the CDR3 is TGTGCCAGCTCATCAACTCAGTTTAGGGCGTTTTACGAGCAGTACTTC. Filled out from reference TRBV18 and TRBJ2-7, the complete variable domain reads NAGVMQNPRHLVRRRGQEARLRCSPMKGHSHVYWYRQLPEEGLKFMVYLQKENIIDESGMPKERFSAEFPKEGPSILRIQQVVRGDSAAYFCASSSTQFRAFYEQYFGPGTRLTVT.

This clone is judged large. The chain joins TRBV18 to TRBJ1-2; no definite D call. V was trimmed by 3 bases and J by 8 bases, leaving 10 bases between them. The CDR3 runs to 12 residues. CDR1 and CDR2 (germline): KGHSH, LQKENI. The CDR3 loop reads CASSPVTNGYTF. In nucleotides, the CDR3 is TGTGCCAGCTCACCGGTTACGAACGGCTACACCTTC.

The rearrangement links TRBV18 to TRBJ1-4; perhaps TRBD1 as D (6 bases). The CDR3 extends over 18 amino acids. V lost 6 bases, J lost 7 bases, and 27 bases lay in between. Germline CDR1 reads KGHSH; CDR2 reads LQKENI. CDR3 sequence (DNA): TGTGCCAGCTCCCGGGACTGGGGGGCTCGAGGCGGAAGTGAAAAACTGTTTTTT. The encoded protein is CASSRDWGARGGSEKLFF.

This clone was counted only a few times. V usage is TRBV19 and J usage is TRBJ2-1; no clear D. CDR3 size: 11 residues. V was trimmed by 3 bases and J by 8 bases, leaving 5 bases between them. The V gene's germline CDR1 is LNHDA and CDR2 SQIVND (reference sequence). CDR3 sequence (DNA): TGTGCCAGTAGTATTTGGGATGAGCAGTTCTTC. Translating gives CASSIWDEQFF.